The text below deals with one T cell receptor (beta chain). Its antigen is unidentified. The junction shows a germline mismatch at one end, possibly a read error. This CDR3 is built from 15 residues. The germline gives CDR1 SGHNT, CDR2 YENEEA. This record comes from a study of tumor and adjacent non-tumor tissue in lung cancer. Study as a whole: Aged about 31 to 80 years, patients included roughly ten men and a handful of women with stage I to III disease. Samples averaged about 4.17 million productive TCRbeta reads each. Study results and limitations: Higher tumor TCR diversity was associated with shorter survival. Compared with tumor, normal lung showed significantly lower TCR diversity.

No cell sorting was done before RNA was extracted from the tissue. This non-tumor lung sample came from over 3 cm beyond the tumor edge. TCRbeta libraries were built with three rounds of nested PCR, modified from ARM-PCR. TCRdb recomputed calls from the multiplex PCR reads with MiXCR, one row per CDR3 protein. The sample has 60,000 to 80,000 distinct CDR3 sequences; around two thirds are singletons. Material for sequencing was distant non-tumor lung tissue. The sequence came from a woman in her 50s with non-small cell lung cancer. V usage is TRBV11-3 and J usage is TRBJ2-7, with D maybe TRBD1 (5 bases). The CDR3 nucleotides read TGTGTCAGCAGCTTAGACACAGGACCAACCTACGAGCAGTATTTC. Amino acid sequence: CVSSLDTGPTYEQYF.